A single T cell receptor beta chain is shown here with its context. This clone's antigen is unknown. The sample originates from a study of T cells expressing NK-cell markers (dated by TCRdb to 2020 to 2021). Regarding the research as a whole: TCR beta-chain repertoires were profiled in sorted CD3+CD56+NKG2C+, CD3+CD56+NKG2C- and CD3+CD56-NKG2C+ T-cell subsets from several donors. The libraries were sequenced on Illumina HiSeq 2000/2500, MiSeq or NextSeq, producing 2 x 150 bp reads. Among the eight sequenced donors, only one was HCMV-seronegative, while the other seven were HCMV-seropositive. All eight donors whose samples were sequenced were randomly selected healthy volunteers, three of them men and five women. Overall study outcomes, separate from this receptor: Whether the expanded NKG2C-expressing T cell clones were specific for HCMV antigens remained unclear. Those dominant clonotypes were again the most abundant among CD3+CD56-NKG2C+ cells in a few donors, at roughly 25-60.1%. In six donors, the dominant CD3+CD56+NKG2C+ clonotypes were among the top 10 CD8+ clonotypes and accounted for about 1.0-8% of CD8+ T cells.

To determine HCMV serostatus, a commercial ELISA kit was used to detect HCMV-specific IgG in serum. Ficoll density gradient centrifugation was used to isolate peripheral blood mononuclear cells from blood. Counted from cysteine to phenylalanine, this CDR3 has 15 amino acids. The DNA is not on file. The germline V gene sets CDR1 to SQVTM and CDR2 to ANQGSEA. Sequencing instrument: Illumina HiSeq 2000. The TCR beta cDNA libraries were made using 5'RACE template switching, a step that added both a universal primer site and unique molecular identifiers. Synthesis of cDNA was primed from the TCR beta constant segment and was followed by two consecutive PCR amplification steps. The original methods were these. MIGEC handled demultiplexing of the reads and grouping by UMI, while MiTCR was used to assemble and quantify clonotypes. To exclude erroneous sequences, any TCR cDNA sequence not supported by at least two reads was discarded. The tcR package was used for downstream repertoire analysis, and clonotypes were matched across fractions by CDR3 nucleotide sequence plus V segment. Antigen specificity was annotated against VDJdb with VDJmatch, allowing one amino acid substitution in CDR3. The reads were reprocessed in TCRdb, with one entry per CDR3 protein sequence and no accompanying DNA. TCRdb's processing, not the study's, gives the V and J calls here. This sample's table lists fewer than 550,000 distinct CDR3 sequences. Clones ranked in the top ten supply more than 1.4% of the sample.

The sequencing input was blood T cells: a sorted CD56 or NKG2C T cell subset, CD4+ or CD8+ T cells, or bulk PBMC T cells (not recorded which). The receptor was isolated from a woman in her forties or fifties in good health. Donor details come from another sample of the same person, matched by shared clones. The chain employs TRBV29-1 and TRBJ1-1; the D call from TCRdb, TRBD1, cannot be confirmed without DNA. The encoded CDR3 is CSVRQGLDLNTEAFF.